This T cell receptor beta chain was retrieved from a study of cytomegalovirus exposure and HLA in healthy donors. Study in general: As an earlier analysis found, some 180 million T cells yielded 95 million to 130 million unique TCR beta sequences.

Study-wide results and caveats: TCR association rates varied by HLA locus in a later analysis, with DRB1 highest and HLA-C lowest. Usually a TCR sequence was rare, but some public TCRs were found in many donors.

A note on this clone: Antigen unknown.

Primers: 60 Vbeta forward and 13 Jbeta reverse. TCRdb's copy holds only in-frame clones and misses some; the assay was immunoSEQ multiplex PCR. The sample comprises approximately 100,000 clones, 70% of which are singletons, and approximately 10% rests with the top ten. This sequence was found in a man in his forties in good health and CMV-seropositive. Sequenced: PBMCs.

The CDR3 is CASSLRTGSNQPQHF. Here the CDR3 DNA reads TGCGCCAGCAGCTTGCGGACTGGAAGCAATCAGCCCCAGCATTTT. The chain links TRBV5-1 to TRBJ1-5, with D unclear. Per the germline V gene, CDR1 is SGHRS and CDR2 is YFSETQ. Trimming cost V 1 base and J 1 base, with 9 bases left between them. This CDR3 is built from 15 residues.